Described below is a single TCR beta chain sequence and its context. The sample comes from a study of post-analysis software for immune sequencing data. Unique molecular identifiers were present in the TCR beta cDNA libraries. TCRdb processed the PCR reads anew with MiXCR; each CDR3 protein has one entry. The sample yields 150,000 to 200,000 distinct CDR3 sequences, under 40% seen once. V was clipped by 3 bases and J by 4 bases, with 12 bases between them. This CDR3 is 15 amino acids long. V usage is TRBV12-3 or TRBV12-4 and J usage is TRBJ2-2, with D maybe TRBD2 (7 bases). This clonotype originated in a girl aged 10 to 17 with multiple sclerosis. The source material was blood, sampled after autologous hematopoietic stem cell transplantation. The CDR3 protein is CASSLGGAGTGELFF. Here the CDR3 DNA reads TGTGCCAGCAGTTTGGGGGGGGCTGGCACCGGGGAGCTGTTTTTT.